The 19 T cell receptor beta chains in this list originate from one sample, sequenced in a study of T cell clusters in autoimmune cytopenias. Multiplex touch-down PCR amplified TRB using TRB-A and TRB-B pools in one tube. TCRdb reanalyzed the multiplex PCR reads and collapses them to one entry per CDR3 protein, without DNA. This table lists about 8,200 distinct CDR3 sequences. Tens of thousands of genome equivalents of blood DNA were amplified for TRB. The sample taken for sequencing was peripheral blood. These receptors originate from a human donor with an autoimmune cytopenia or autoimmune hepatitis (not recorded which).

The gene calls are TRBV5-1 and TRBJ2-3; no DNA is available, so the TRBD2 call from TCRdb remains unchecked. Germline lookup yields CDR1 SGHRS and CDR2 YFSETQ. There are 14 residues in the CDR3. The CDR3 is CASSLPASTDTQYF.

By frequency, this clonotype is medium-sized. The J gene is TRBJ2-3, the V gene TRBV7-9. Germline loops: CDR1 SEHNR, CDR2 FQNEAQ (reference sequence). The CDR3 consists of 12 residues. CDR3 protein: CASSSTADTQYF.

This clonotype is deemed medium-sized by its frequency. The chain has TRBV13 and TRBJ2-1. This CDR3 has 12 amino acids. Germline lookup yields CDR1 PRHDT and CDR2 FYEKMQ (reference sequence). The chain's CDR3 is CASSLRSGEQFF.

The J gene is TRBJ2-4, the V gene TRBV7-9; the D call of TRBD2 rests on TCRdb alone, since no DNA is present to check it. The CDR3 is 13 residues long. Germline V gives CDR1 SEHNR, CDR2 FQNEAQ (reference sequence). The CDR3: CASTPRSKNIQYF.

This chain links TRBV7-6 with TRBJ2-2; TCRdb's D call of TRBD2 is untestable without DNA. This CDR3 is 16 amino acids long. CDR1 and CDR2 (germline): SGHVS, FNYEAQ. The CDR3 loop reads CASSSSRGGATGELFF. The whole variable domain, filled in from reference TRBV7-6 and TRBJ2-2, reads GAGVSQSPRYKVTKRGQDVALRCDPISGHVSLYWYRQALGQGPEFLTYFNYEAQQDKSGLPNDRFSAERPEGSISTLTIQRTEQRDSAMYRCASSSSRGGATGELFFGEGSRLTVL.

The chain links TRBV13 to TRBJ2-5; the D call of TRBD2 rests on TCRdb alone, since no DNA is present to check it. Looked up from germline, CDR1 is PRHDT and CDR2 is FYEKMQ (reference sequence). CDR3 size: 14 residues. The CDR3 spells CASSRRGRKETQYF.

The chain joins TRBV30 to TRBJ2-1. The CDR3 runs 11 residues. The germline V gene encodes CDR1 GTSNPN and CDR2 SVGIG (reference sequence). The CDR3 loop is CAESVNNEQFF.

This clonotype registers medium-sized by frequency. The rearrangement joins TRBV6-1 to TRBJ2-2; TCRdb selects TRBD1, and the lack of DNA leaves this call unchecked. CDR3 length: 15 amino acids. Germline CDR1 reads MNHNS; CDR2 reads SASEGT. CDR3: CASGRDRASAGELFF.

The chain carries TRBV5-6 and TRBJ2-1; as DNA is missing, the TRBD2 call by TCRdb cannot be tested. This CDR3 region has 16 residues. Germline-derived CDR1 and CDR2 are SGHDT and YYEEEE. Here the CDR3 reads CASSLGLTGADNEQFF.

The chain is built from TRBV27 and TRBJ2-1; TCRdb selects TRBD1, and the lack of DNA leaves this call unchecked. The CDR3 spans 16 residues. CDR1 MNHEY and CDR2 SMNVEV come from the germline V gene (reference sequence). The CDR3 loop reads CASSLYPSTDYNEQFF.

The V and J genes are TRBV6-5 and TRBJ2-4. This CDR3 contains 18 residues. CDR1 and CDR2 (germline): MNHEY, SVGAGI. CDR3 loop: CASSNTRGGSGAKNIQYF.

According to its frequency, this clonotype is medium-sized. The V and J genes are TRBV30 and TRBJ2-7; the D gene TCRdb calls, TRBD1, cannot be checked with no DNA. Germline CDR1 reads GTSNPN; CDR2 reads SVGIG (reference sequence). The CDR3 totals 14 residues. The CDR3 here is CAWSTGTGNQEQYF. The whole variable domain, filled in from reference TRBV30 and TRBJ2-7, reads SQTIHQWPATLVQPVGSPLSLECTVEGTSNPNLYWYRQAAGRGLQLLFYSVGIGQISSEVPQNLSASRPQDRQFILSSKKLLLSDSGFYLCAWSTGTGNQEQYFGPGTRLTVT.

The chain couples TRBV20-1 to TRBJ2-1; TCRdb's D call, TRBD2, is unchecked because there is no DNA. Germline V lookup: CDR1 DFQATT, CDR2 SNEGSKA (reference sequence). The CDR3 extends over 12 amino acids. CDR3 protein: CSARLGPNEQFF.

Judged by frequency, this clonotype is medium-sized. The genes are TRBV18 and TRBJ1-6; TCRdb outputs TRBD1, but without DNA this stays unchecked. The CDR3 is made up of 14 amino acids. The V gene's germline CDR1 is KGHSH and CDR2 LQKENI. The CDR3 is CASSPGQGGPPLHF. Full variable domain (missing parts from reference TRBV18 and TRBJ1-6): NAGVMQNPRHLVRRRGQEARLRCSPMKGHSHVYWYRQLPEEGLKFMVYLQKENIIDESGMPKERFSAEFPKEGPSILRIQQVVRGDSAAYFCASSPGQGGPPLHFGNGTRLTVT.

The rearrangement joins TRBV7-2 to TRBJ1-2; without DNA, the TCRdb call of TRBD1 cannot be checked. CDR1 SGHTA and CDR2 FQGNSA come from the germline V gene. The CDR3 runs to 14 residues. The CDR3 loop reads CASGQGTANYGYTF.

The chain employs TRBV27 and TRBJ1-2; TCRdb picks TRBD1, but there is no DNA to check that call. The CDR3 sequence is 16 residues long. The germline CDR1 and CDR2 sequences are MNHEY and SMNVEV (reference sequence). The CDR3 reads CASSSGGFAANYGYTF.

The chain's CDR3 is CASSHGLTAGLSDTQYF. The chain couples TRBV14 to TRBJ2-3; TCRdb indicates TRBD2, and absent DNA this call remains unverified. CDR3 length: 17 residues. CDR1 is SGHDN and CDR2 is FVKESK in the germline V gene.

The chain uses TRBV5-1 and TRBJ2-7; TCRdb's D call, TRBD1, is unchecked because there is no DNA. The CDR3 is made up of 14 amino acids. Germline CDR1 reads SGHRS; CDR2 reads YFSETQ. The CDR3 is CASSLAQGAGEQYF. Based on the CDR3 plus reference TRBV5-1 and TRBJ2-7, the full variable domain is KAGVTQTPRYLIKTRGQQVTLSCSPISGHRSVSWYQQTPGQGLQFLFEYFSETQRNKGNFPGRFSGRQFSNSRSEMNVSTLELGDSALYLCASSLAQGAGEQYFGPGTRLTVT.

J is TRBJ2-7 and V is TRBV19. CDR1 and CDR2 from the germline V gene are LNHDA and SQIVND (reference sequence). CDR3 length: 14 amino acids. CDR3 in amino acids: CASQIAGGPYEQYF. Complete variable domain (other parts from reference TRBV19 and TRBJ2-7): DGGITQSPKYLFRKEGQNVTLSCEQNLNHDAMYWYRQDPGQGLRLIYYSQIVNDFQKGDIAEGYSVSREKKESFPLTVTSAQKNPTAFYLCASQIAGGPYEQYFGPGTRLTVT.